The clone carrying this T cell receptor beta chain was found a few times. Antigen specificity is unknown. The sample comes from a study of T cell repertoires in cytomegalovirus infection. Study overall: It was the public TCR beta signatures that indicated both CMV infection and matching HLA type. Overall study findings and caveats: Ex vivo responses were dominated by HLA-C-restricted CMV-specific TCR beta clonotypes.

TCRdb reanalysed the reads using MiXCR and keeps one entry per CDR3 protein. The profile shows about 460,000 distinct CDR3 sequences, around 10% of them singletons. The germline V gene encodes CDR1 LGHNA and CDR2 YNFKEQ. Trimming took 4 bases from V and 13 from J; bases not matched to a gene: 15. This CDR3 region has 16 residues. What was sequenced was PBMCs. The V and J genes are TRBV4-2 and TRBJ2-2; TRBD2 matches 10 bases. This receptor was obtained from a human donor in good health (CMV status not recorded). Some clones in this sample may be carry-over from other donors' samples. CDR3 sequence reads: CASSPATILAGFRLFF. CDR3 in DNA: TGTGCCAGCAGCCCAGCGACGATACTAGCGGGATTTCGGCTGTTTTTT.